The 31 T cell receptor beta chains given below trace back to one sample, sequenced in a study of brain T cells in children with intractable seizures. Surgery cases with the highest brain T cell transcript signatures were chosen for sequencing. TCRdb's table, derived via immunoSEQ multiplex PCR, lists solely in-frame clones and lacks some. The table records around 1,500 clones, about four fifths of them present only once. Here the sequenced sample was resected brain tissue, taken at surgery. Receptors were obtained from a boy younger than 18 with focal cortical dysplasia and intractable seizures.

This clone was seen a few times. This rearrangement joins TRBV2 to TRBJ2-7, with 7 bases that match TRBD1. Germline-derived CDR1 and CDR2 are SNHLY and FYNNEI. J lost 4 bases, V lost 4 bases, and 13 bases had no gene match. The CDR3 totals 16 residues. The CDR3 region has the DNA TGTGCCAGCAGTGGAGACAGGGCCGGAGTTCCTTACGAGCAGTACTTC. Translated: CASSGDRAGVPYEQYF.

The chain couples TRBV7-6 to TRBJ2-1; 9 bases are shared with TRBD1. The CDR3 runs 17 residues. V lost 5 bases, J lost 5 bases, and 13 bases stayed unmatched. Looked up from germline, CDR1 is SGHVS and CDR2 is FNYEAQ. The CDR3 protein is CASSLPAPGQGNNEQFF. As DNA, the CDR3 is TGTGCCAGCAGCCTACCAGCGCCGGGACAGGGTAACAATGAGCAGTTCTTC.

This chain uses TRBV10-3 with TRBJ2-1; 15 bases map to TRBD2. This CDR3 comprises 15 residues. V trimming: 6 bases; J trimming: 7 bases; junction bases outside the gene matches: 4. Germline V gives CDR1 ENHRY, CDR2 SYGVKD. In nucleotides, the CDR3 is TGTGCCATCAGGAGGACTAGCGGGAGGGGGAATGAGCAGTTCTTC. Residues: CAIRRTSGRGNEQFF.

The chain uses TRBV24-1 and TRBJ1-5; weak D call: TRBD1 (5 bases). The CDR3 runs to 14 residues. Germline V gene data show CDR1 as KGHDR and CDR2 as SFDVKD. With 9 bases removed from V and 1 base from J, the gap between germline ends came to 12 bases. The CDR3 sequence is CATGRRGSNQPQHF. CDR3 DNA: TGTGCCACCGGTAGAAGGGGCAGCAATCAGCCCCAGCATTTT.

This clone appeared a few times. The chain carries TRBV6-1 and TRBJ2-3, with TRBD2 identical over 8 bases. V lost 4 bases, J lost 2 bases, and 11 bases stayed unmatched. Germline V gene sequence: CDR1 MNHNS, CDR2 SASEGT. The CDR3 runs to 17 residues. The CDR3 sequence: CASSVPSGGGNTDTQYF. CDR3 bases: TGTGCCAGCAGTGTCCCCTCCGGGGGGGGGAACACAGATACGCAGTATTTT.

Here the CDR3 reads CASSLGQVKETQYF. The DNA of the CDR3 is TGTGCCAGCAGCTTGGGACAGGTGAAAGAGACCCAGTACTTC. The V call is TRBV7-3, the J call TRBJ2-5, with 8 positions matching TRBD1. The germline gives CDR1 SGHTA, CDR2 FQGTGA. CDR3 length equals 14 residues. With 3 bases clipped from V and 3 bases from J, the junction kept 3 bases outside the gene matches. The complete variable domain, with remaining parts taken from reference TRBV7-3 and TRBJ2-5, reads GAGVSQTPSNKVTEKGKYVELRCDPISGHTALYWYRQSLGQGPEFLIYFQGTGAADDSGLPNDRFFAVRPEGSVSTLKIQRTERGDSAVYLCASSLGQVKETQYFGPGTRLLVL.

This clone has just a few counts. CDR3 residues: CASSGQGVNNEQFF. The CDR3 coding sequence is TGCGCCAGCAGTGGACAGGGGGTTAACAATGAGCAGTTCTTC. The chain carries TRBV4-1 and TRBJ2-1, with 10 bases identical to TRBD1. The CDR3 has 14 residues. The germline V gene has CDR1 MGHRA and CDR2 YSYEKL. V lost 6 bases and J lost 5; bases outside the gene matches: 4.

Only one count was recorded for this clone. This sequence joins TRBV19 and TRBJ1-2; D possibly corresponds to TRBD1 (5 bases). Between the trimmed V and J ends, which lost 5 bases and 8 bases, there was a span of 21 bases. The CDR3 is 15 amino acids. CDR1 and CDR2 from the germline V gene are LNHDA and SQIVND (reference sequence). CDR3 in amino acids: CASSPGFPAGKGYTF. The CDR3 bases are TGTGCCAGTAGTCCCGGGTTCCCCGCAGGGAAAGGCTACACCTTC.

The V call is TRBV18, the J call TRBJ2-5; D is tentatively TRBD1 or TRBD2 (6 bases each). This CDR3 region has 12 residues. Looked up from germline, CDR1 is KGHSH and CDR2 is LQKENI. V was clipped by 3 bases and J by 9 bases, with 11 bases between them. The CDR3 nucleotides read TGTGCCAGCTCACCCGGAGGGGGAGCCCAGTACTTC. This codes for CASSPGGGAQYF.

The CDR3, as DNA: TGTGCCAGCAGCCCCCCTGAAGCAGCCAATTTCAACAATGAGCAGTTCTTC. The encoded protein is CASSPPEAANFNNEQFF. The chain has TRBV2 and TRBJ2-1, with D unresolved. Germline CDR1 and CDR2: SNHLY and FYNNEI. The CDR3 runs 17 residues. The V gene lost 6 bases and the J gene lost 5 bases, with 23 bases spanning the gap. Full variable domain (rest looked up from reference TRBV2 and TRBJ2-1): EPEVTQTPSHQVTQMGQEVILRCVPISNHLYFYWYRQILGQKVEFLVSFYNNEISEKSEIFDDQFSVERPDGSNFTLKIRSTKLEDSAMYFCASSPPEAANFNNEQFFGPGTRLTVL.

The chain uses TRBV11-3 and TRBJ2-2; D is undetermined. Trimming took 2 bases from V and 4 from J, leaving 17 bases between them. This CDR3 has 17 amino acids. Germline loops: CDR1 SGHNT, CDR2 YENEEA. As DNA, the CDR3 is TGTGCCAGCAGCTTAAATTGGGAACAGACTTCCACCGGGGAGCTGTTTTTT. Its translation is CASSLNWEQTSTGELFF. Full variable domain (missing parts from reference TRBV11-3 and TRBJ2-2): EAGVVQSPRYKIIEKKQPVAFWCNPISGHNTLYWYLQNLGQGPELLIRYENEEAVDDSQLPKDRFSAERLKGVDSTLKIQPAELGDSAVYLCASSLNWEQTSTGELFFGEGSRLTVL.

This clone was seen more than once but under ten times. The V and J genes are TRBV5-6 and TRBJ2-2; D is ambiguous. The CDR3 has 15 amino acids. V was cut by 0 bases and J by 1 base, with 7 bases left in between. Germline assignment: CDR1 SGHDT and CDR2 YYEEEE. The chain's CDR3 is CASSLASLNTGELFF. CDR3 coding DNA: TGTGCCAGCAGCTTGGCTAGTCTGAACACCGGGGAGCTGTTTTTT. The whole variable domain, remainder taken from reference TRBV5-6 and TRBJ2-2, is DAGVTQSPTHLIKTRGQQVTLRCSPKSGHDTVSWYQQALGQGPQFIFQYYEEEERQRGNFPDRFSGHQFPNYSSELNVNALLLGDSALYLCASSLASLNTGELFFGEGSRLTVL.

The genes are TRBV24-1 and TRBJ2-5; no reliable D call. The CDR3 has 12 amino acids. Trimming shortened V by 4 bases and J by 0 bases, and 2 bases separated the two germline ends. CDR1 is KGHDR and CDR2 is SFDVKD in the germline V gene. Here the CDR3 DNA reads TGTGCCACCAGTGAGTACCAAGAGACCCAGTACTTC. Encoded protein: CATSEYQETQYF.

This rearrangement joins TRBV18 to TRBJ2-3; a weak D match, TRBD1 (5 bases). The V gene lost 3 bases and the J gene lost 4 bases, with 14 bases spanning the gap. The CDR3 totals 15 residues. The germline V gene has CDR1 KGHSH and CDR2 LQKENI. The CDR3 region has the DNA TGTGCCAGCTCACCTTTCCAGGGAAGGGCAGATACGCAGTATTTT. The encoded protein is CASSPFQGRADTQYF.

This clone came up a few times. This chain uses TRBV10-3 with TRBJ2-5; 9 bases agree with TRBD1. Germline V gene lookup returns CDR1 ENHRY and CDR2 SYGVKD. The CDR3 extends over 13 amino acids. V dropped 5 bases and J dropped 3; count of bases not matched to a gene: 1. The CDR3 sequence: CAISRTGEETQYF. CDR3 nucleotide sequence: TGTGCCATCAGTAGGACAGGGGAAGAGACCCAGTACTTC.

J is TRBJ2-3 and V is TRBV4-1, with D hard to call. CDR1 and CDR2 (germline): MGHRA, YSYEKL. This CDR3 has 13 residues. Between the trimmed V and J ends, which lost 1 base and 3 bases, there was a span of 5 bases. The CDR3 DNA sequence: TGCGCCAGCAGCCAAGGAAGAACAGATACGCAGTATTTT. Its protein product is CASSQGRTDTQYF.

The chain joins TRBV28 to TRBJ1-1, with D perhaps TRBD1 (5 bases). Trimming removed 3 bases at V and 0 bases at J, with 11 bases between. Germline V lookup: CDR1 MDHEN, CDR2 SYDVKM. The CDR3 sequence is 15 residues long. The CDR3: CASSLGGAMNTEAFF. DNA of the CDR3: TGTGCCAGCAGTTTGGGTGGGGCCATGAACACTGAAGCTTTCTTT.

The chain links TRBV5-4 to TRBJ2-1, with TRBD1 matching 7 bases. The CDR3 has 16 amino acids. Trimming removed 0 bases from V and 8 bases from J; junction bases left unmatched: 11. Germline CDR1 is SGHNT and CDR2 is YYREEE (reference sequence). The CDR3 here is CASSLVLGGGGDEQFF. The CDR3 region has the DNA TGTGCCAGCAGCTTGGTGTTAGGGGGCGGAGGCGATGAGCAGTTCTTC.

The table lists this clone with a count of one. The chain joins TRBV27 to TRBJ2-1, with TRBD2 matching 7 bases. The CDR3 contains 14 residues. With 6 bases clipped from V and 2 bases from J, the junction kept 4 bases outside the gene matches. CDR1 and CDR2 (germline): MNHEY, SMNVEV (reference sequence). As DNA, the CDR3 is TGTGCCAGCAGACTAGCGTACGCCTACAATGAGCAGTTCTTC. Translation gives CASRLAYAYNEQFF.

This clone was found a few times. This chain joins TRBV5-1 and TRBJ2-2, with TRBD1 matching over 8 bases. Unmatched junction bases numbered 4, after V lost 5 bases and J lost 4 bases. Germline V gene data show CDR1 as SGHRS and CDR2 as YFSETQ. This CDR3 contains 14 residues. The CDR3 nucleotides read TGCGCCAGCAGGCCAGGGGGCGTCACCGGGGAGCTGTTTTTT. Amino acid sequence: CASRPGGVTGELFF.

V gene TRBV3-1 (or the pseudogene TRBV3-2) combines with J gene TRBJ2-3; D unclear. Germline-derived CDR1 and CDR2 are LGHDT and YNNKEL (reference sequence). The CDR3 length is 16 residues. V was trimmed by 6 bases and J by 5 bases, leaving 21 bases between them. The CDR3 DNA is TGTGCCAGCAGTACCGATCCCATTGTCATGCAAGATACGCAGTATTTT. Translation gives CASSTDPIVMQDTQYF.

V gene TRBV3-1 (or the pseudogene TRBV3-2) combines with J gene TRBJ2-2; TRBD1 matches at 9 bases. The CDR3 has 17 amino acids. V lost 4 bases, J lost 6 bases, and 12 bases stayed unmatched. Germline loops: CDR1 LGHDT, CDR2 YNNKEL (reference sequence). CDR3 protein: CASSLILGQGSAGELFF. The CDR3 bases are TGTGCCAGCAGCCTGATCTTAGGACAGGGGTCCGCCGGGGAGCTGTTTTTT.

This clone appeared a single time. V gene TRBV5-5 combines with J gene TRBJ2-3; D gene uncertain. The CDR3 has 14 amino acids. Germline V gene lookup returns CDR1 SGHKS and CDR2 YYEKEE (reference sequence). V shed 2 bases and J shed 2 bases, with 9 bases lying between them. The CDR3 coding sequence is TGTGCCAGCAGCTTCTGGGCTAACACAGATACGCAGTATTTT. This gives the protein CASSFWANTDTQYF.

A few counts support this clone. The chain uses TRBV11-2 and TRBJ2-1; a possible D gene is TRBD1 (6 bases). V was clipped by 2 bases and J by 8 bases, with 10 bases between them. The CDR3 runs to 13 residues. In germline, CDR1 is SGHAT, CDR2 FQNNGV. The CDR3 here is CASSLWDNYEQFF. In DNA form, the CDR3 reads TGTGCCAGCAGCTTATGGGACAACTATGAGCAGTTCTTC.

The chain joins TRBV11-2 to TRBJ1-2; D is unclear. Germline V gene lookup returns CDR1 SGHAT and CDR2 FQNNGV. The CDR3 loop spans 14 amino acids. V was clipped by 1 base and J by 8 bases, with 14 bases between them. In DNA form, the CDR3 reads TGTGCCAGCAGCTTAGGCGAGCCACCCAAAGGCTACACCTTC. This codes for CASSLGEPPKGYTF.

The chain links TRBV7-8 to TRBJ1-1; D unclear. The ends were cut back, 1 base at V and 3 bases at J, with 12 bases in the middle. CDR1 is SGHVS and CDR2 is FQNEAQ in the germline V gene. CDR3 length: 15 residues. CDR3 bases: TGTGCCAGCAGCTTAGATGGAGGACCATACACTGAAGCTTTCTTT. This gives the protein CASSLDGGPYTEAFF.

The chain employs TRBV19 and TRBJ2-7, with D hard to call. The V end lost 0 bases, the J end lost 0 bases, and 12 bases lay between the germline ends. This CDR3 is built from 16 residues. Germline-derived CDR1 and CDR2 are LNHDA and SQIVND (reference sequence). CDR3 sequence: CASSIDATKSSYEQYF. The DNA of the CDR3 is TGTGCCAGTAGTATAGATGCGACAAAGAGCTCCTACGAGCAGTACTTC.

The chain uses TRBV3-1 (or the pseudogene TRBV3-2) and TRBJ1-6; the match to TRBD1 covers 9 bases. The CDR3 totals 16 residues. CDR1 is LGHDT, CDR2 YNNKEL, per germline (reference sequence). J gave up 7 bases and V 3 bases, and 7 bases lay outside the gene matches. In DNA form, the CDR3 reads TGTGCCAGCAGCCAGAAAACAGGGGGCGGGAATTCACCCCTCCACTTT. Translating it yields CASSQKTGGGNSPLHF.

The chain couples TRBV4-1 to TRBJ2-7; a weak D match, TRBD1 (6 bases). V lost 0 bases, J lost 0 bases, and 12 bases lay in between. There are 16 residues in the CDR3. Germline V CDR1 and CDR2: MGHRA, YSYEKL. The CDR3 loop is CASSQDDRSGSYEQYF. The CDR3 nucleotides read TGCGCCAGCAGCCAAGACGACAGGTCGGGCTCCTACGAGCAGTACTTC.

The gene calls are TRBV5-4 and TRBJ1-1, with a weak D call TRBD1 (6 bases). The CDR3 has 14 residues. CDR1 SGHNT and CDR2 YYREEE come from the germline V gene (reference sequence). V lost 0 bases, J lost 3 bases, and 9 bases lay in between. The CDR3 spells CASSLEGGDTEAFF. For the CDR3, the DNA is TGTGCCAGCAGCTTGGAAGGGGGGGACACTGAAGCTTTCTTT.

This clone was counted a single time. V usage is TRBV2 and J usage is TRBJ2-3; TRBD1 aligns across 7 bases. Germline loops: CDR1 SNHLY, CDR2 FYNNEI. With 7 bases clipped from V and 2 bases from J, the junction kept 9 bases outside the gene matches. This CDR3 has 15 amino acids. CDR3 bases: TGTGCCAGCACCAACCGGGACAGTCCCACAGATACGCAGTATTTT. The encoded protein is CASTNRDSPTDTQYF. Variable domain in full (rest from reference TRBV2 and TRBJ2-3): EPEVTQTPSHQVTQMGQEVILRCVPISNHLYFYWYRQILGQKVEFLVSFYNNEISEKSEIFDDQFSVERPDGSNFTLKIRSTKLEDSAMYFCASTNRDSPTDTQYFGPGTRLTVL.